Listed below are T cell receptor beta chains from one sample, sequenced in a study of radiation and T cells in renal cell carcinoma. Sequencing used immunoSEQ multiplex PCR; TCRdb keeps in-frame clones, though not all of them. The sample records some 110,000 clones, approximately 78% being singletons. The sample in question was blood, obtained from a patient whose treatment included radiotherapy and nephrectomy. The receptor set was obtained from a woman aged 55-70 years with renal cell carcinoma. The CDR3 runs from the conserved cysteine through the conserved F or W. A D gene is named only where the DNA matches it firmly. Not every row has a clone size; where given, it reads once, few, many or a size class.

size | J | D | V | CDR3 | DNA
NA | TRBJ2-1 | NA | TRBV7-9 | CASSWDTLYNEQFF | TGTGCCAGCAGTTGGGACACCCTCTACAATGAGCAGTTCTTC
few | TRBJ1-1 | NA | TRBV28 | CASSLLRGHTEAFF | TGTGCCAGCAGTTTACTCAGGGGTCACACTGAAGCTTTCTTT
NA | TRBJ2-1 | NA | TRBV5-1 | CASSLAQRDEQFF | TGCGCCAGCAGCTTGGCCCAGCGGGATGAGCAGTTCTTC
NA | TRBJ2-7 | NA | TRBV2 | CASSWAGDYEQYF | TGTGCCAGCAGTTGGGCAGGCGACTACGAGCAGTACTTC
once | TRBJ1-1 | NA | TRBV4-1 | CASSQGEMSGEAFF | TGCGCCAGCAGCCAAGGGGAGATGTCAGGGGAAGCTTTCTTT
NA | TRBJ2-1 | TRBD2 | TRBV10-3 | CAIKGLATDEQFF | TGTGCCATCAAGGGACTAGCGACTGATGAGCAGTTCTTC
NA | TRBJ1-2 | TRBD1 | TRBV19 | CASSIVGQGVYGYTF | TGTGCCAGTAGTATTGTAGGACAGGGCGTCTATGGCTACACCTTC
NA | TRBJ2-2 | NA | TRBV12-5 | CASGLVRAGSFGELFF | TGTGCTAGTGGTTTGGTACGGGCAGGGTCCTTCGGGGAGCTGTTTTTT
NA | TRBJ2-5 | NA | TRBV4-1 | CASSQEFRGETQYF | TGCGCCAGCAGCCAAGAGTTTCGGGGCGAGACCCAGTACTTC
NA | TRBJ2-7 | NA | TRBV28 | CASRLTDYEQYF | TGTGCCAGCAGACTAACAGACTACGAGCAGTACTTC
NA | TRBJ2-5 | NA | TRBV27 | CASSFVGGETQYF | TGTGCCAGCAGTTTTGTGGGGGGCGAGACCCAGTACTTC
NA | TRBJ2-7 | TRBD1 | TRBV4-1 | CASSQGTGGPRPYEQYF | TGCGCCAGCAGCCAAGGGACAGGCGGACCTCGTCCCTACGAGCAGTACTTC
NA | TRBJ1-5 | NA | TRBV6-5 | CASSSDSSFSNQPQHF | TGTGCCAGCAGTTCTGACAGTAGTTTTAGCAATCAGCCCCAGCATTTT
once | TRBJ2-3 | NA | TRBV20-1 | CSARQADTQYF | TGCAGTGCTAGACAAGCAGATACGCAGTATTTT
NA | TRBJ2-7 | NA | TRBV5-4 | CASSRDDYEQYF | TGTGCCAGCAGCCGGGACGACTACGAGCAGTACTTC
few | TRBJ1-4 | TRBD1 | TRBV4-1 | CASSPGTGEKLFF | TGCGCCAGCAGCCCGGGGACAGGGGAAAAACTGTTTTTT
few | TRBJ1-1 | NA | TRBV7-3 | CASSLNRGTEAFF | TGTGCCAGCAGCTTAAACCGGGGAACTGAAGCTTTCTTT
few | TRBJ2-1 | NA | TRBV2 | CASSESVQGEQFF | TGTGCCAGCAGTGAATCCGTGCAAGGTGAGCAGTTCTTC
NA | TRBJ2-5 | TRBD2 | TRBV6-1 | CASSSGGAPETQYF | TGTGCCAGTAGTAGCGGGGGGGCCCCAGAGACCCAGTACTTC
NA | TRBJ1-1 | NA | TRBV28 | CASSLPRQKSSMNTEAFF | TGTGCCAGCAGTCTTCCCCGTCAAAAAAGCTCTATGAACACTGAAGCTTTCTTT
NA | TRBJ1-4 | NA | TRBV5-1 | CASSLVGESKLFF | TGCGCCAGCAGCTTGGTAGGCGAATCGAAACTGTTTTTT
few | TRBJ1-1 | NA | TRBV2 | CASMRAGNTEAFF | TGTGCCAGCATGAGGGCGGGGAACACTGAAGCTTTCTTT
NA | TRBJ2-7 | NA | TRBV5-1 | CASSREGQGRYEQYF | TGCGCCAGCAGTAGAGAGGGGCAGGGGAGATACGAGCAGTACTTC
NA | TRBJ1-1 | NA | TRBV27 | CASTVASNLRAFF | TGTGCCAGCACCGTGGCTAGCAATTTAAGAGCTTTCTTT
NA | TRBJ2-1 | NA | TRBV7-9 | CASSLGGAGLYNEQFF | TGTGCCAGCAGCTTAGGAGGTGCGGGACTCTACAATGAGCAGTTCTTC
NA | TRBJ1-2 | NA | TRBV6-1 | CASSEGAGDYGYTF | TGTGCCAGCAGTGAGGGCGCAGGGGACTATGGCTACACCTTC
NA | TRBJ2-3 | NA | TRBV5-1 | CASSLVPTDFNTQYF | TGCGCCAGCAGCTTGGTTCCGACAGATTTCAATACGCAGTATTTT
NA | TRBJ2-3 | NA | TRBV27 | CATQGPADTQYF | TGTGCCACCCAGGGACCCGCAGATACGCAGTATTTT
NA | TRBJ1-5 | NA | TRBV28 | CASSLLGNQPQHF | TGTGCCAGCAGTTTGCTGGGCAATCAGCCCCAGCATTTT
NA | TRBJ2-1 | TRBD2 | TRBV9 | CASSVEPPRSGRANEQFF | TGTGCCAGCAGCGTAGAGCCCCCCCGGAGCGGGAGAGCCAATGAGCAGTTCTTC
NA | TRBJ2-7 | NA | TRBV2 | CASSLLSIQGPSYEQYF | TGTGCCAGCAGCTTACTAAGCATCCAGGGACCCTCCTACGAGCAGTACTTC
few | TRBJ1-1 | NA | TRBV19 | CASTTLGPITEAFF | TGTGCCAGTACCACCCTGGGCCCGATCACTGAAGCTTTCTTT
NA | TRBJ1-4 | NA | TRBV6-6 | CASSRDGTNEKLFF | TGTGCCAGCAGTCGGGACGGAACTAATGAAAAACTGTTTTTT
NA | TRBJ1-5 | NA | TRBV28 | CASSSSPSQPQHF | TGTGCCAGCAGTTCCAGTCCCTCTCAGCCCCAGCATTTT
NA | TRBJ1-3 | TRBD1 | TRBV15 | CATSRAGTEFDSGNTIYF | TGTGCCACCAGCAGAGCGGGGACAGAATTCGACTCTGGAAACACCATATATTTT
once | TRBJ2-3 | NA | TRBV5-5 | CASSLQTLSTDTQYF | TGTGCCAGCAGCTTACAGACACTTAGCACAGATACGCAGTATTTT
NA | TRBJ1-2 | NA | TRBV29-1 | CSVEGEGVGYTF | TGCAGCGTTGAGGGGGAGGGGGTTGGCTACACCTTC
NA | TRBJ1-4 | NA | TRBV5-4 | CASSFAGEANEKLFF | TGTGCCAGCAGCTTTGCGGGGGAAGCTAATGAAAAACTGTTTTTT
NA | TRBJ1-1 | NA | TRBV4-1 | CASSQQVMEGVNTEAFF | TGCGCCAGCAGCCAACAAGTCATGGAGGGGGTGAACACTGAAGCTTTCTTT
NA | TRBJ2-1 | NA | TRBV27 | CASSHAGVAAHNEQFF | TGTGCCAGCAGCCATGCCGGAGTAGCGGCCCACAATGAGCAGTTCTTC
NA | TRBJ2-7 | TRBD1 | TRBV6-1 | CASRSTGTGNHEQYF | TGTGCCAGCAGGTCGACCGGGACAGGGAATCACGAGCAGTACTTC
NA | TRBJ1-5 | NA | TRBV6-6 | CASSYSISNQPQHF | TGTGCCAGCAGTTACTCCATTAGCAATCAGCCCCAGCATTTT
NA | TRBJ1-2 | NA | TRBV7-9 | CASSGEGYGYTF | TGTGCCAGCAGTGGGGAGGGTTATGGCTACACCTTC
NA | TRBJ2-7 | NA | TRBV15 | CATSRSPRGGGEQYF | TGTGCCACCAGCAGATCCCCTCGAGGGGGAGGCGAGCAGTACTTC
NA | TRBJ1-4 | TRBD1 | TRBV6-1 | CASSDLTGVDEKLFF | TGTGCCAGCAGTGATCTTACAGGGGTAGATGAAAAACTGTTTTTT